This T cell receptor (beta chain) stems from a study of T cell responses to AZD1222 COVID-19 vaccine. Of note for this clone: Its target is not known.

TCRdb's copy holds only in-frame clones and misses some; the assay was immunoSEQ multiplex PCR. The sample holds roughly 90,000 clones, 80% to 90% seen once. General study results and limits: Females outnumbered males among donors, who were mostly white British; clonal diversity was possibly underestimated. Among vaccine-associated CD4 TCRs, coverage spanned spike, with dominance at 160-218 and 743-854. Repertoire sampling was restricted to post-peak T cell response timepoints. Nearly half of spike-specific TCRs reportedly target unmutated variant regions.

V was clipped by 6 bases and J by 5 bases, with 14 bases between them. The CDR3 totals 14 residues. Germline V gives CDR1 MNHEY, CDR2 SVGAGI. The chain links TRBV6-5 to TRBJ1-5; D unclear. This TCR was sampled from an adult in good health. Sequencing was performed on peripheral blood, taken on day 0 of AZD1222 vaccination. DNA of the CDR3: TGTGCCAGCAGACTAGGGCAGATTGATCAGCCCCAGCATTTT. Its protein product is CASRLGQIDQPQHF.